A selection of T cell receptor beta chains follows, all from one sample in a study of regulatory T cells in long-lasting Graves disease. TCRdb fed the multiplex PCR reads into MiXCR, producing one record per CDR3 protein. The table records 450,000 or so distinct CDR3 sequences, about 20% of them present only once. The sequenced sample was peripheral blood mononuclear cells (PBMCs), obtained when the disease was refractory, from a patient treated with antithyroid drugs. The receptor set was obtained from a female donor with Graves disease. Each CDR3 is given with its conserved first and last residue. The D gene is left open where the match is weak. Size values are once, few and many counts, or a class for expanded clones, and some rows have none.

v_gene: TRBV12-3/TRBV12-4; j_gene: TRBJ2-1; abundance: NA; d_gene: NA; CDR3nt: TGTGCCAGCAGTTTAGAACTTCGTGAGCAGTTCTTC; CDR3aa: CASSLELREQFF
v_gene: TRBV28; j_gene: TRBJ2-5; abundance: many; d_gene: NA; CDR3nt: TGTGCCAGCGCCGGGAATGGGGAGACCCAGTACTTC; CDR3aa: CASAGNGETQYF
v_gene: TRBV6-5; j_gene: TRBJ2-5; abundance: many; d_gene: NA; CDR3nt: TGTGCCAGCAGTTCCACAGGGGCGGGGGAGACCCAGTACTTC; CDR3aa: CASSSTGAGETQYF
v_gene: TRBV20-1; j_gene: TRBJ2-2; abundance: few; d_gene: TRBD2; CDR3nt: TGCAGTGCTAGAGGGACTAGCGGGGACCTCAACACCGGGGAGCTGTTTTTT; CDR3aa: CSARGTSGDLNTGELFF
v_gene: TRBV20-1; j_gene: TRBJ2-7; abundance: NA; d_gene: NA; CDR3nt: TGCAGTGCAACTCCTAGAGGGAGAGAAACCTACGAGCAGTACTTC; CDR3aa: CSATPRGRETYEQYF
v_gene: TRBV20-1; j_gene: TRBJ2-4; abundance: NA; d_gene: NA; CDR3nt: TGCAGTGCTAGAGGGGCAGCCTTAGCCAAAAACATTCAGTACTTC; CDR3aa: CSARGAALAKNIQYF
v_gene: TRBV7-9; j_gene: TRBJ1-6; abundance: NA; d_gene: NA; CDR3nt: TGTGCCAGCAGCTCTATCCCAGGGGAGGAATCACCCCTCCACTTT; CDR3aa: CASSSIPGEESPLHF
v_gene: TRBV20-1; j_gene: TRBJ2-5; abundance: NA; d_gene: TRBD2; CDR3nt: TGCAGTGCTGGGGGGGGCCAAGAGACCCAGTACTTC; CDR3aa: CSAGGGQETQYF
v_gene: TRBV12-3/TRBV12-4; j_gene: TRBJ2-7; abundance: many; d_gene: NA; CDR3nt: TGTGCCACCTCGAGAGGGAGTGGATCCTACGAGCAGTACTTC; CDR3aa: CATSRGSGSYEQYF
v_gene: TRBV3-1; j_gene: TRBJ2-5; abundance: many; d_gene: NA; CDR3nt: TGTGCCAGCAGCCAAGTTGGCAGGGACCCAGAGACCCAGTACTTC; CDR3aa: CASSQVGRDPETQYF
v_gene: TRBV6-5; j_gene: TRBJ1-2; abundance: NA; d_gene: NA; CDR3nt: TGTGCCAGCAGTTACCCCCCCCCATCGGATGGCTACACCTTC; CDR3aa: CASSYPPPSDGYTF
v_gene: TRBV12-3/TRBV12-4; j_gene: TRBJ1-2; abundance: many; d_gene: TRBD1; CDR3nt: TGTGCCAGCAGGTCTACAGGGGCGCGACTAGGGGGCTACACCTTC; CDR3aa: CASRSTGARLGGYTF
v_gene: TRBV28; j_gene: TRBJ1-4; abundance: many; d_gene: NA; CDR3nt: TGTGCCAGCACCCTGGGGGAGGGTTTCGAAAAACTGTTTTTT; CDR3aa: CASTLGEGFEKLFF
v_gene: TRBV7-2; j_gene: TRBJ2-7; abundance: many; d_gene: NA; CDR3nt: TGTGCCAGCAGCTCCGGATCAAACAGGCACGAGCAGTACTTC; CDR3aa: CASSSGSNRHEQYF
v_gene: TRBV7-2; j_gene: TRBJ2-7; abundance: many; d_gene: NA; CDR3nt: TGTGCCAGCAGCTTACCCAGGGCAGGGGGGTCCTACGAGCAGTACTTC; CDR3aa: CASSLPRAGGSYEQYF
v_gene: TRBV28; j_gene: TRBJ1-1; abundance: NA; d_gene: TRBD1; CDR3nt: TGTGCCAGCAGACGGGGACAGGGGGCCGGAAACACTGAAGCTTTCTTT; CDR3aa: CASRRGQGAGNTEAFF
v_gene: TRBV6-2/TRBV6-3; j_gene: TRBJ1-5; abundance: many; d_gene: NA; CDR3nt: TGTGCCAGCAGTGCGGACAGCGATGGTCAGCCCCAGCATTTT; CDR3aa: CASSADSDGQPQHF
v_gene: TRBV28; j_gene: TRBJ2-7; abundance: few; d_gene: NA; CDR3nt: TGTGCCAGCGAGACCGCCCTCTACGAGCAGTACTTC; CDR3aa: CASETALYEQYF
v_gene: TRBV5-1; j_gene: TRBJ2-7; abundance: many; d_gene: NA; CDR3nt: TGTGCCAGCAGCTTGTCCAGATCCTACGAGCAGTACTTC; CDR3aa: CASSLSRSYEQYF
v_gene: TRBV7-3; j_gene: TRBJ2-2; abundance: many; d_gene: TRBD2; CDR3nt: TGTGCCAGCAGCAGTAGCGGGGGGAACACCGGGGAGCTGTTTTTT; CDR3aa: CASSSSGGNTGELFF
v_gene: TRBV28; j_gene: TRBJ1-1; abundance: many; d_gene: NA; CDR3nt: TGTGCCAGCTTTCCACGTGGGGCGAACACTGAAGCTTTCTTT; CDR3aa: CASFPRGANTEAFF
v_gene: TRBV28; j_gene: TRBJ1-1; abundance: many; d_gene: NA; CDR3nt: TGTGCCAGCAGCACCCTCGAGAGTTCAAACACTGAAGCTTTCTTT; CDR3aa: CASSTLESSNTEAFF
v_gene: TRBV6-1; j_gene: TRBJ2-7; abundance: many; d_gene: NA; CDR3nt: TGTGCCAGCACCCCGTCGGGGAGCGACTACGAGCAGTACTTC; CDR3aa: CASTPSGSDYEQYF
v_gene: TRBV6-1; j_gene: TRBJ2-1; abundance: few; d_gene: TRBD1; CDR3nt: TGTGCCAGCAGACCGGGACAGGGTTTTGGTGAGCAGTTCTTC; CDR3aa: CASRPGQGFGEQFF
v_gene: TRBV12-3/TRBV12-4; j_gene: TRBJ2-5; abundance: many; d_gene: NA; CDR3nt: TGTGCCAGCAACCCGGACACCCCGTACCAAGAGACCCAGTACTTC; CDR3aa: CASNPDTPYQETQYF
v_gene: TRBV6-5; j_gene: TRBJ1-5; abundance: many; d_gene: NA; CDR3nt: TGTGCCAGCAGTTACCGGGACGGAGATCAGCCCCAGCATTTT; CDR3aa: CASSYRDGDQPQHF
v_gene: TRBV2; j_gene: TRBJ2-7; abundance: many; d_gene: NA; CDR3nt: TGTGCCAGCAGTGAAGCTCCAAACATCTACGAGCAGTACTTC; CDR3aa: CASSEAPNIYEQYF
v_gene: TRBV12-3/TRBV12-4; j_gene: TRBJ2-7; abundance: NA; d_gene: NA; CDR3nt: TGTGCCAGCAGTTTATCAGGGGACACAAGCTACGAGCAGTACTTC; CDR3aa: CASSLSGDTSYEQYF
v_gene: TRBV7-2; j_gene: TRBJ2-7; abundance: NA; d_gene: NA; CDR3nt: TGTGCCAGCAGCCCGTCCACCCCACTCTACGAGCAGTACTTC; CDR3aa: CASSPSTPLYEQYF
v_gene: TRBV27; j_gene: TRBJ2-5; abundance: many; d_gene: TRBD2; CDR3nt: TGTGCCAGCAGTTCCCGACTAGCGTTCGAGACCCAGTACTTC; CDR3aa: CASSSRLAFETQYF
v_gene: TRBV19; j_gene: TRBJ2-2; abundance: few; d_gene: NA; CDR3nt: TGTGCCAGTACCGAGGGTGGAAAGAGAGACACCGGGGAGCTGTTTTTT; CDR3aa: CASTEGGKRDTGELFF
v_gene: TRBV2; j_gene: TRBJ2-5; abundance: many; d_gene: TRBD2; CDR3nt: TGTGCCAGCAGAATAGCGGGCGGACAAGAGACCCAGTACTTC; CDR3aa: CASRIAGGQETQYF
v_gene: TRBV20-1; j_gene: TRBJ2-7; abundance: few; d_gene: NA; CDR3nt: TGCAGTGCTAGGTGGGCAGGAAATAACTACGAGCAGTACTTC; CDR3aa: CSARWAGNNYEQYF
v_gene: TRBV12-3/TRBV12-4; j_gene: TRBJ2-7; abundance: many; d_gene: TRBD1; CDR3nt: TGTGCCAGCAGTTTTGCAGGGGGCTACGAGCAGTACTTC; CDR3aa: CASSFAGGYEQYF
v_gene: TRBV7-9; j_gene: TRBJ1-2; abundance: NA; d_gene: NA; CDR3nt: TGTGCCAGCAGCTTAGAGGTCAGCAACTATGGCTACACCTTC; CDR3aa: CASSLEVSNYGYTF
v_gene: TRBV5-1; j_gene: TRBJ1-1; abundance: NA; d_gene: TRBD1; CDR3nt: TGCGCCAGCAGCTTGGCGGTCGCGGCAGGGGGTGAGAACACTGAAGCTTTCTTT; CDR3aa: CASSLAVAAGGENTEAFF
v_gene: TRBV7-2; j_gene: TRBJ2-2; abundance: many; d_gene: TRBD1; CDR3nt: TGTGCCAGCAGATGGGGACAGGCTAACACCGGGGAGCTGTTTTTT; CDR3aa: CASRWGQANTGELFF
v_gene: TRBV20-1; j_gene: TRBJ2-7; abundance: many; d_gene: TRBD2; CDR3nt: TGCAGTGCTAGAGATATAGGCGGGGGAGCCTACGAGCAGTACTTC; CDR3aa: CSARDIGGGAYEQYF
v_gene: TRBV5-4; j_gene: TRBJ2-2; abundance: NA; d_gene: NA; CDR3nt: TGTGCCAGCAGCTCCCGGGTAGGGCTGAACACCGGGGAGCTGTTTTTT; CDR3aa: CASSSRVGLNTGELFF
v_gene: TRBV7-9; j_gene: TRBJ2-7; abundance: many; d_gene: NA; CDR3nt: TGTGCCAGCAACGAAGGGGGACGGATCTACGAGCAGTACTTC; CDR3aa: CASNEGGRIYEQYF
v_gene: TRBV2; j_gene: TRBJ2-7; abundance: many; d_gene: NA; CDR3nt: TGTGCCAGCAGATCGCGAAGGGTCCGCGAGCAGTACTTC; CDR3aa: CASRSRRVREQYF
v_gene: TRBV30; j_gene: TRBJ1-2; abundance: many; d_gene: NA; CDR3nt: TGTGCCTGGAGTGTCGCCCCAGTGGGGTATGGCTACACCTTC; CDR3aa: CAWSVAPVGYGYTF
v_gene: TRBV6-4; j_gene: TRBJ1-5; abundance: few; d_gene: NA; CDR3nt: TGTGCCAGCAGTTACTCGAGTTTCCGGGGGAATCAGCCCCAGCATTTT; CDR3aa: CASSYSSFRGNQPQHF
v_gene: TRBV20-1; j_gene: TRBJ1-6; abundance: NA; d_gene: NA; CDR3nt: TGCAGTGCTAGAGACCTGTCGGGGGGGCCGAATTCACCCCTCCACTTT; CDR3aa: CSARDLSGGPNSPLHF
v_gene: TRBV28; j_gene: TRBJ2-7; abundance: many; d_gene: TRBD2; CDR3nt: TGTGCCAGCAGCCCCCTCGCGGGAGACTACGAGCAGTACTTC; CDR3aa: CASSPLAGDYEQYF
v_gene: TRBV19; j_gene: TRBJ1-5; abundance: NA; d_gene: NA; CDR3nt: TGTGCCAGTAGTACAGGGGCCTATAGCAATCAGCCCCAGCATTTT; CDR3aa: CASSTGAYSNQPQHF